A single sample is the source of the 8 T cell receptor beta chains below, sequenced in a study of blood T cell repertoires in COVID-19. Data came from immunoSEQ multiplex PCR; TCRdb stores just in-frame clones and leaves some out. The sample has under 45,000 clones, around nine tenths seen once. Material for sequencing was peripheral blood. Every receptor here comes from a man in his sixties with acute or convalescent COVID-19.

CDR3 sequence (DNA): TGTGCCAGCAGCCCCGGGACAGGGATGGGGGAGACCCAGTACTTC. Its protein is CASSPGTGMGETQYF. This chain joins TRBV7-2 and TRBJ2-5; 9 bases are a match to TRBD1. Germline trimming cut 5 bases from V and 5 bases from J; bases unmatched to any gene: 9. CDR1 is SGHTA, CDR2 FQGNSA, per germline. This CDR3 spans 15 amino acids.

The gene calls are TRBV11-3 and TRBJ1-6, with D unresolved. Looked up from germline, CDR1 is SGHNT and CDR2 is YENEEA. The length of the CDR3 is 14 residues. The V gene lost 0 bases and the J gene lost 9 bases, with 9 bases spanning the gap. The DNA of the CDR3 is TGTGCCAGCAGCTTAGAAGGCGGGAGTTCACCCCTCCACTTT. Translation: CASSLEGGSSPLHF.

The genes are TRBV9 and TRBJ2-7; TRBD1 matches at 8 bases. The germline CDR1 and CDR2 sequences are SGDLS and YYNGEE. The junction had 9 bases not matched to a gene; V was cut back by 0 bases and J by 4 bases. There are 16 residues in the CDR3. The CDR3 reads CASSVDPAQGAYEQYF. The CDR3 DNA reads TGTGCCAGCAGCGTAGATCCGGCGCAGGGGGCGTACGAGCAGTACTTC.

V gene TRBV30 combines with J gene TRBJ1-6; D gene unclear. Between the trimmed V and J ends, which lost 2 bases and 3 bases, there was a span of 14 bases. From germline, CDR1 is GTSNPN and CDR2 SVGIG (reference sequence). The CDR3 length is 16 residues. In nucleotides, the CDR3 is TGTGCCTGGAGTTCATCCCGGGGTAACTATAATTCACCCCTCCACTTT. Translating gives CAWSSSRGNYNSPLHF.

The chain is built from TRBV6-5 and TRBJ1-2; D unclear. This CDR3 has 13 residues. V was shortened by 6 bases and J by 2 bases, with 10 bases between the two germline ends. CDR1 and CDR2 from the germline V gene are MNHEY and SVGAGI. The CDR3 coding sequence is TGTGCCAGCAGCAACGGGGTCAACTATGGCTACACCTTC. Its protein product is CASSNGVNYGYTF.

The chain uses TRBV12-5 and TRBJ1-3; D unresolved. V was clipped by 5 bases and J by 4 bases, with 12 bases between them. The CDR3 loop spans 14 amino acids. From germline, CDR1 is LGHNT and CDR2 FRNRAP. CDR3 residues: CASGGPPAGNTIYF. CDR3 bases: TGTGCTAGTGGTGGCCCCCCCGCCGGAAACACCATATATTTT.

Note on this clone: A read error may account for a junction end that differs from germline. The chain links TRBV6-1 to TRBJ2-5; 10 bases agree with TRBD2. Germline CDR1 MNHNS, CDR2 SASEGT. The CDR3 is 14 amino acids. For the CDR3, the DNA is TGTGCCAGCAGGGAAGCGGGGGGGCGAGAGACCCAGTACTTC. Amino acids: CASREAGGRETQYF.

The CDR3: CASSSDRGWTDTQYF. DNA for the CDR3: TGTGCCAGCAGTTCCGACAGGGGGTGGACAGATACGCAGTATTTT. This chain connects TRBV19 to TRBJ2-3; 9 bases are shared with TRBD1. The CDR3 contains 15 residues. The germline CDR1 and CDR2 sequences are LNHDA and SQIVND (reference sequence). Trimming took 9 bases from V and 3 from J; bases not matched to a gene: 10.